This T cell receptor beta chain comes out of a study of blood T cell repertoires in COVID-19. At the level of the study: In each case, the material was cDNA or gDNA derived from T cells, B-cell-depleted T cells, or PBMCs.

In the original workflow: Counts of nucleated cells, estimated from reference gene primer amplification, were obtained. The method was immunoSEQ multiplex PCR; TCRdb's version includes in-frame clones alone and lacks a portion of them. The V and J calls and clone size come from that table; D and trimming were worked out from the DNA. The repertoire holds roughly 210,000 clones, with around four fifths as singletons. Germline CDR1 DFQATT, CDR2 SNEGSKA (reference sequence). Trimming removed 6 bases at V and 4 bases at J, with 9 bases between. The CDR3 spans 11 residues. This clonotype originated in a woman older than 75 with COVID-19, enrolled during active disease. The source material was peripheral blood. The V gene is TRBV20-1, the J gene TRBJ1-2; tentative D call: TRBD1 (6 bases). The CDR3 loop is CSAQGPYGYTF. For the CDR3, the DNA is TGCAGTGCACAGGGTCCCTATGGCTACACCTTC.